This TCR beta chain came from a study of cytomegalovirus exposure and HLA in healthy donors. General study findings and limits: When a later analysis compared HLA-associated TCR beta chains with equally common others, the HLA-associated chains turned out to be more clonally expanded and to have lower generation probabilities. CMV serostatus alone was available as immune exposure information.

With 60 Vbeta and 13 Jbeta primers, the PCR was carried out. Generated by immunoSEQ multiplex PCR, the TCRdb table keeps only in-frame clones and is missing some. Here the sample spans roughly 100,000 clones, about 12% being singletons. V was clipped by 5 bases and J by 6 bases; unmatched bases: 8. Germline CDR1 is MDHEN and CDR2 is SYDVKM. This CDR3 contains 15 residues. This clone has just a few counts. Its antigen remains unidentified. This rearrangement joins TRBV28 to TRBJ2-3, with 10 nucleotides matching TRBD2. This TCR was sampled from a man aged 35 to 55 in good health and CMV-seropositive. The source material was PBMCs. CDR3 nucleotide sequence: TGTGCCAGCAGTCCCCGGCTAGCGGGAGCTGATACGCAGTATTTT. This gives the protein CASSPRLAGADTQYF.